The 8 T cell receptor beta chains reported below all come from one sample, sequenced in a study of blood T cells in healthy people across ages. Alongside a J-beta primer mix, a sample-barcoded 5' primer served in a second PCR lasting roughly 6 to 11 cycles. Via MiXCR, TCRdb re-called the 5' RACE reads, giving one row per CDR3 protein. This repertoire shows approximately 2,000,000 distinct CDR3 sequences, 39% found once; its top ten account for 20% to 25%. The sequencing input was blood. The source of these receptors is a human donor in good health.

This chain links TRBV11-2 with TRBJ1-3; 7 bases fit TRBD1. Germline assignment: CDR1 SGHAT and CDR2 FQNNGV. V dropped 3 bases and J dropped 0; count of bases not matched to a gene: 23. CDR3 size: 22 residues. The CDR3: CASSLLMGQSPFGPNSGNTIYF. In nucleotides, the CDR3 is TGTGCCAGCAGCTTGCTCATGGGACAGTCGCCATTCGGACCAAACTCTGGAAACACCATATATTTT.

The chain is built from TRBV5-1 and TRBJ1-2; D unclear. This CDR3 is 14 amino acids long. V lost 2 bases to trimming and J lost 4 bases, with 12 bases between them. CDR1 is SGHRS and CDR2 is YFSETQ in the germline V gene. CDR3 in amino acids: CASSLGQLTYGYTF. CDR3 sequence (DNA): TGCGCCAGCAGCTTAGGGCAGTTAACCTATGGCTACACCTTC. Full variable domain (outside the CDR3, taken from reference TRBV5-1 and TRBJ1-2): KAGVTQTPRYLIKTRGQQVTLSCSPISGHRSVSWYQQTPGQGLQFLFEYFSETQRNKGNFPGRFSGRQFSNSRSEMNVSTLELGDSALYLCASSLGQLTYGYTFGSGTRLTVV.

The chain links TRBV24-1 to TRBJ1-2; 8 bases agree with TRBD1. The CDR3 sequence is 15 residues long. The V gene end was trimmed by 7 bases and the J gene end by 6 bases; junction bases not matched to a gene: 12. Germline V gene data show CDR1 as KGHDR and CDR2 as SFDVKD. The CDR3 DNA reads as TGTGCCACCAGCCCGGGACAGGTCGATCTTAATGGCTACACCTTC. It encodes CATSPGQVDLNGYTF.

This chain connects TRBV5-5 to TRBJ2-1; either TRBD1 or TRBD2 may fit D (5 bases each). The CDR3 has 14 residues. The germline V and J ends were trimmed by 2 bases and 6 bases, with 12 bases remaining between them. CDR1 and CDR2 (germline): SGHKS, YYEKEE (reference sequence). The CDR3 protein is CASSFNVGGNEQFF. Here the CDR3 DNA reads TGTGCCAGCAGCTTTAATGTTGGGGGCAATGAGCAGTTCTTC.

The genes are TRBV6-6 and TRBJ1-1; D perhaps matches TRBD1 (5 bases). CDR3 size: 16 residues. CDR1 is MNHNY, CDR2 SVGAGI, per germline (reference sequence). Between the trimmed V and J ends, which lost 2 bases and 2 bases, there was a span of 15 bases. The CDR3 reads CASSYPQAGTNTEAFF. In DNA, the CDR3 is TGTGCCAGCAGTTACCCCCAGGCAGGGACCAACACTGAAGCTTTCTTT.

Comment on this clonotype: The junction departs from the called germline gene at one end, perhaps through a read error. V gene TRBV6-5 combines with J gene TRBJ2-7, with TRBD1 matching 9 bases. Per germline, CDR1 MNHEY and CDR2 SVGAGI. CDR3 length: 15 residues. The CDR3 bases are TGTACCAGCAGTTATTCGGGACAGGGAACCTACGAGCAGTACTTC. Protein sequence: CTSSYSGQGTYEQYF.

The genes are TRBV15 and TRBJ1-1; no clear D. V lost 2 bases and J lost 11, with 12 bases in between. The CDR3 loop spans 12 amino acids. The germline CDR1 and CDR2 sequences are LNHNV and YYDKDF (reference sequence). CDR3 sequence reads: CATSRFNQGAFF. The DNA for the CDR3 is TGTGCCACCAGCAGATTCAACCAAGGCGCTTTCTTT.

The chain couples TRBV7-2 to TRBJ2-3; 9 bases line up with TRBD2. CDR1 SGHTA and CDR2 FQGNSA come from the germline V gene. The CDR3 consists of 16 residues. V was pared by 4 bases and J by 4 bases, with 9 bases of the junction left unmatched. In DNA, the CDR3 is TGTGCCAGCAGCTCCTCGGGGGTAGCGGGGGCAGATACGCAGTATTTT. This sequence encodes CASSSSGVAGADTQYF.